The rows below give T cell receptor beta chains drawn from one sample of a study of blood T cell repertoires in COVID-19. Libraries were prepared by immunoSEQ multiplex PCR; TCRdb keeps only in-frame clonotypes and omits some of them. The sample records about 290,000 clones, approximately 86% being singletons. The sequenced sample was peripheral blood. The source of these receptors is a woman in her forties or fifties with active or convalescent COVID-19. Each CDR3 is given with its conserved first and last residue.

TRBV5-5	CASSLLGEEPQHF
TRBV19	CASSVSTSGLSYEQYF
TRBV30	CAWGQGGAGNTIYF
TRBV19	CASSPRVLAGTDTQYF
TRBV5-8	CASSFTGHGNTIYF
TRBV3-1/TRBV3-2	CASSPLALLGEQYF
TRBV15	CATSRQGKGGSYGYTF
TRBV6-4	CASSQQGGYTEAFF
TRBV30	CAWRNQGASMRPDTQYF
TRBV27	CASSFRTGDRYGYTF
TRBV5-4	CASSYQRGGGTEAFF
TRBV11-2	CASSFYLGENTEAFF
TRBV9	CASSVSGTDSGNTIYF
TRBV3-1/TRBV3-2	CASSPQDSYEQYF
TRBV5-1	CASSLPGDGTEAFF
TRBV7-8	CASSLNAGGEDTQYF
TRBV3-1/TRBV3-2	CASATSGSYNEQFF
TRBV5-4	CASKLTDSTDTQYF
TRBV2	CASRTGTSGSNEQFF
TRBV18	CASSQQGYTEAFF
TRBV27	CASSRTGGSGNTIYF
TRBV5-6	CASSQTQGYGYTF
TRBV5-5	CASSREGAYNSPLHF
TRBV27	CASSPGTGPNYGYTF
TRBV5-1	CASSLAPGSTDTQYF
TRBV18	CASSPKQLREQYF
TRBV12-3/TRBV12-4	CASSLYEKLFF
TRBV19	CASSWAGGEKLFF
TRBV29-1	CSVEAPSAGGPFINTDTQYF
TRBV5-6	CASSWTGGAWYSNQPQHF
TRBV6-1	CASSEWEPGEAFF
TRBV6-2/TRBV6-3	CASRPTGTGGGYTF
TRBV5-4	CASSPGQGNYGYTF